The 30 T cell receptor beta chains given below trace back to one sample, sequenced in a study of cytomegalovirus exposure and HLA in healthy donors. Use of 60 Vbeta and 13 Jbeta primers characterized the PCR. Data came from immunoSEQ multiplex PCR; TCRdb stores just in-frame clones and leaves some out. Of 150,000 to 200,000 clones in the sample, approximately 80% were seen once. Sample: PBMCs. The receptors shown here come from a man aged 18 to 29 in good health and CMV-seropositive.

The V call is TRBV7-3, the J call TRBJ2-1, with D perhaps matching TRBD2 (6 bases). This CDR3 contains 16 residues. The V end lost 5 bases, the J end lost 2 bases, and 16 bases lay between the germline ends. CDR1 and CDR2 (germline): SGHTA, FQGTGA. The CDR3 DNA reads as TGTGCCAGCAGCCCTCGTGTGGGGGGACCCTACAATGAGCAGTTCTTC. Encoded protein: CASSPRVGGPYNEQFF.

J is TRBJ2-1 and V is TRBV27; 8 bases agree with TRBD2. The CDR3 runs to 13 residues. J gave up 13 bases and V 6 bases, and 11 bases lay outside the gene matches. Per germline, CDR1 MNHEY and CDR2 SMNVEV (reference sequence). The CDR3 region has the DNA TGTGCCAGCAGCTCGGGGGGGACTAGATATCAGTTCTTC. It yields the protein CASSSGGTRYQFF.

The chain couples TRBV6-1 to TRBJ2-3; 8 bases match TRBD1. This CDR3 comprises 15 residues. CDR1 is MNHNS and CDR2 is SASEGT in the germline V gene. V lost 5 bases and J lost 1; bases outside the gene matches: 5. The CDR3 sequence: CASSLGTGGTDTQYF. CDR3 nucleotide sequence: TGTGCCAGCAGTCTGGGGACAGGCGGCACAGATACGCAGTATTTT.

This chain links TRBV11-2 with TRBJ1-5; no clear D. In germline, CDR1 is SGHAT, CDR2 FQNNGV. This CDR3 has 18 amino acids. Trimming took 2 bases from V and 1 from J, leaving 18 bases between them. CDR3 DNA sequence: TGTGCCAGCAGCTTAAAGGTCTCGGGAGTGCGAAGCAATCAGCCCCAGCATTTT. Protein: CASSLKVSGVRSNQPQHF.

V usage is TRBV30 and J usage is TRBJ2-5; 10 bases agree with TRBD1. The V segment lost 7 bases and the J segment 3 bases; nucleotides outside the gene matches: 8. The CDR3 is 14 residues long. Germline V lookup: CDR1 GTSNPN, CDR2 SVGIG (reference sequence). The DNA for the CDR3 is TGTGCCTTCGATACTGGGACAGGGGAAGAGACCCAGTACTTC. It encodes CAFDTGTGEETQYF.

This clone has a handful of counts. V and J are TRBV27 and TRBJ1-6; 9 bases are shared with TRBD1. In germline, CDR1 is MNHEY, CDR2 SMNVEV (reference sequence). The CDR3 extends over 16 amino acids. With 5 bases clipped from V and 10 bases from J, the junction kept 12 bases outside the gene matches. CDR3 protein: CASSLTTGGARSPLHF. DNA of the CDR3: TGTGCCAGCAGTCTAACAACAGGGGGCGCGAGGTCACCCCTCCACTTT.

The chain has TRBV7-9 and TRBJ2-7; D is perhaps TRBD1 (5 bases). CDR1 SEHNR and CDR2 FQNEAQ come from the germline V gene (reference sequence). V was cut by 5 bases and J by 2 bases, with 13 bases left in between. This CDR3 has 14 amino acids. This chain's CDR3 is CASSPLGVPYEQYF. The CDR3 DNA is TGTGCCAGCAGCCCCCTAGGGGTACCCTACGAGCAGTACTTC.

V usage is TRBV7-9 and J usage is TRBJ2-1, with TRBD1 as a possible D gene (5 bases). Per the germline V gene, CDR1 is SEHNR and CDR2 is FQNEAQ (reference sequence). The CDR3 sequence is 16 residues long. V was cut by 1 base and J by 7 bases, with 17 bases left in between. The CDR3 region is CASSLGGARKGNEQFF. DNA for the CDR3: TGTGCCAGCAGCTTAGGCGGCGCCAGGAAGGGGAATGAGCAGTTCTTC.

The V call is TRBV7-9, the J call TRBJ1-1; D gene uncertain. V was clipped by 3 bases and J by 1 base, with 6 bases between them. Germline values: CDR1 SEHNR, CDR2 FQNEAQ (reference sequence). This CDR3 region has 13 residues. The CDR3 spells CASSFPRNTEAFF. For the CDR3, the DNA is TGTGCCAGCAGCTTCCCTAGGAACACTGAAGCTTTCTTT.

The rearrangement joins TRBV5-1 to TRBJ1-1, with TRBD1 as a possible D gene (6 bases). The V gene's germline CDR1 is SGHRS and CDR2 YFSETQ. The V end lost 3 bases, the J end lost 5 bases, and 14 bases lay between the germline ends. This CDR3 spans 14 amino acids. The CDR3 loop reads CASSSSLQGTEAFF. CDR3 nucleotides: TGCGCCAGCAGCTCTTCCCTACAGGGAACTGAAGCTTTCTTT.

This sequence joins TRBV28 and TRBJ1-4; 7 nucleotides align to TRBD1. The CDR3 runs to 16 residues. CDR1 and CDR2 from the germline V gene are MDHEN and SYDVKM. V dropped 4 bases and J dropped 0; count of bases not matched to a gene: 5. The CDR3 coding sequence is TGTGCCAGCAGTTGGGACAGTTTAGCAACTAATGAAAAACTGTTTTTT. It yields the protein CASSWDSLATNEKLFF.

The CDR3 here is CASSQGFMAYNEQFF. The CDR3 bases are TGTGCCAGCAGTCAGGGTTTTATGGCCTACAATGAGCAGTTCTTC. This sequence joins TRBV2 and TRBJ2-1, with D possibly matching TRBD1 (5 bases). The CDR3 runs 15 residues. Germline CDR1 and CDR2: SNHLY and FYNNEI. Deletions cut 5 bases from V and 2 bases from J, with 13 bases between.

The chain combines TRBV13 with TRBJ2-5; TRBD1 agrees at 7 bases. CDR3 size: 15 residues. Germline CDR1 PRHDT, CDR2 FYEKMQ (reference sequence). V lost 5 bases to trimming and J lost 3 bases; unmatched junction nucleotides: 9. CDR3 residues: CASSHNLDRKETQYF. Here the CDR3 DNA reads TGTGCCAGCAGCCACAACCTGGACAGGAAAGAGACCCAGTACTTC.

Only a few counts were recorded for this clone. The CDR3: CASSPRGQGYDTGELFF. CDR3 DNA sequence: TGTGCCAGCAGCCCAAGAGGACAGGGGTATGACACCGGGGAGCTGTTTTTT. V gene TRBV7-3 combines with J gene TRBJ2-2, with TRBD1 identical over 9 bases. Per the germline V gene, CDR1 is SGHTA and CDR2 is FQGTGA. V was pared by 5 bases and J by 3 bases, with 10 bases of the junction left unmatched. This CDR3 is 17 amino acids long.

V gene TRBV28 combines with J gene TRBJ1-5; 7 nucleotides agree with TRBD1. This CDR3 has 17 amino acids. From germline, CDR1 is MDHEN and CDR2 SYDVKM. V trimming: 5 bases; J trimming: 9 bases; junction bases outside the gene matches: 19. The CDR3 bases are TGTGCCAGCAGTCAACCCGGGACAGCCGGAATAAGTGTGCCCCAGCATTTT. Translated, it gives CASSQPGTAGISVPQHF. The whole variable domain, filled in from reference TRBV28 and TRBJ1-5, reads DVKVTQSSRYLVKRTGEKVFLECVQDMDHENMFWYRQDPGLGLRLIYFSYDVKMKEKGDIPEGYSVSREKKERFSLILESASTNQTSMYLCASSQPGTAGISVPQHFGDGTRLSIL.

This chain connects TRBV7-8 to TRBJ1-2; 9 positions match TRBD1. V gave up 5 bases and J gave up 8 bases; unmatched junction bases: 9. CDR3 length: 14 residues. Germline V lookup: CDR1 SGHVS, CDR2 FQNEAQ. The CDR3 DNA sequence: TGTGCCAGCAGCCCCGGACAGGGGAGAGGCGGCTACACCTTC. Protein product: CASSPGQGRGGYTF.

This clone was observed a single time. This chain links TRBV4-1 with TRBJ1-1, with 8 nucleotides matching TRBD1. After removal of 3 bases from V and 0 bases from J, the junction contained 3 bases not matched to a gene. The CDR3 extends over 15 amino acids. Germline loops: CDR1 MGHRA, CDR2 YSYEKL. The DNA for the CDR3 is TGCGCCAGCAGCCAGACACAGGGGGTGAACACTGAAGCTTTCTTT. Translating gives CASSQTQGVNTEAFF.

This sequence joins TRBV6-5 and TRBJ2-7; TRBD2 might be the D (6 bases). This CDR3 contains 15 residues. The V gene's germline CDR1 is MNHEY and CDR2 SVGAGI. V was clipped by 0 bases and J by 6 bases, with 15 bases between them. The CDR3 is CASSYSTGGMGEQYF. CDR3 DNA: TGTGCCAGCAGTTACTCGACTGGGGGGATGGGCGAGCAGTACTTC.

The chain uses TRBV18 and TRBJ1-3; D perhaps matches TRBD1 (5 bases). In germline, CDR1 is KGHSH, CDR2 LQKENI. V lost 3 bases and J lost 2, with 5 bases in between. The CDR3 covers 13 residues. CDR3 sequence (DNA): TGTGCCAGCTCACCGGACACTGGAAACACCATATATTTT. The encoded protein is CASSPDTGNTIYF.

This chain joins TRBV6-4 and TRBJ1-1; D is unresolved. There are 13 residues in the CDR3. The germline V gene encodes CDR1 MRHNA and CDR2 SNTAGT. V lost 4 bases and J lost 5, with 11 bases in between. The CDR3 loop reads CASSVSERTEAFF. The CDR3 nucleotides read TGTGCCAGCAGTGTTTCGGAGAGGACTGAAGCTTTCTTT.

The chain uses TRBV13 and TRBJ2-7; D perhaps matches TRBD1 (6 bases). The CDR3 totals 13 residues. Deletions cut 4 bases from V and 5 bases from J, with 12 bases between. Germline assignment: CDR1 PRHDT and CDR2 FYEKMQ (reference sequence). CDR3 in DNA: TGTGCCAGCAGCTCACAGGGCTTCGACGAGCAGTACTTC. This gives the protein CASSSQGFDEQYF. The full variable domain, its missing parts supplied by reference TRBV13 and TRBJ2-7, is AAGVIQSPRHLIKEKRETATLKCYPIPRHDTVYWYQQGPGQDPQFLISFYEKMQSDKGSIPDRFSAQQFSDYHSELNMSSLELGDSALYFCASSSQGFDEQYFGPGTRLTVT.

The rearrangement uses TRBV9 and TRBJ2-1; TRBD2 is a possible D gene (5 bases). This CDR3 region has 14 residues. Germline CDR1 and CDR2: SGDLS and YYNGEE. With 4 bases removed from V and 10 bases from J, the gap between germline ends came to 18 bases. CDR3 loop: CASSPTLGVEEQFF. The CDR3 DNA follows: TGTGCCAGCAGCCCTACCCTCGGGGTGGAGGAGCAGTTCTTC. Full variable domain (remainder filled in from reference TRBV9 and TRBJ2-1): DSGVTQTPKHLITATGQRVTLRCSPRSGDLSVYWYQQSLDQGLQFLIQYYNGEERAKGNILERFSAQQFPDLHSELNLSSLELGDSALYFCASSPTLGVEEQFFGPGTRLTVL.

The chain employs TRBV6-1 and TRBJ2-3; D possibly corresponds to TRBD2 (6 bases). V lost 4 bases and J lost 3, with 11 bases in between. CDR1 is MNHNS and CDR2 is SASEGT in the germline V gene. The CDR3 extends over 14 amino acids. Here the CDR3 DNA reads TGTGCCAGCAGTGGGAGGGCCGGGACAGATACGCAGTATTTT. Its protein product is CASSGRAGTDTQYF.

J is TRBJ2-3 and V is TRBV4-2, with 8 bases matching TRBD2. Per germline, CDR1 LGHNA and CDR2 YNFKEQ. The V and J ends lost 3 bases and 2 bases, in that order; junction bases with no gene match: 4. The length of the CDR3 is 15 residues. CDR3 region: CASSQAGGITDTQYF. CDR3 bases: TGTGCCAGCAGCCAGGCGGGGGGCATCACAGATACGCAGTATTTT.

V gene TRBV2 combines with J gene TRBJ2-7; D gene ambiguous. The CDR3 covers 13 residues. V shed 3 bases and J shed 4 bases, with 10 bases lying between them. CDR1 and CDR2 from the germline V gene are SNHLY and FYNNEI. CDR3 residues: CASSDTENYEQYF. The CDR3 DNA sequence: TGTGCCAGCAGTGATACAGAAAATTACGAGCAGTACTTC.

V gene TRBV14 combines with J gene TRBJ1-6, with a possible D match to TRBD1 (5 bases). Germline-derived CDR1 and CDR2 are SGHDN and FVKESK. The CDR3 runs to 14 residues. V shed 2 bases and J shed 7 bases, with 9 bases lying between them. As DNA, the CDR3 is TGTGCCAGCAGCCAACTAGGGGCGAATTCACCCCTCCACTTT. This encodes CASSQLGANSPLHF.

V usage is TRBV7-3 and J usage is TRBJ1-1; D gene unclear. The V gene's germline CDR1 is SGHTA and CDR2 FQGTGA. The length of the CDR3 is 13 residues. The V end lost 2 bases, the J end lost 0 bases, and 4 bases lay between the germline ends. CDR3 in amino acids: CASSLSMNTEAFF. The CDR3 bases are TGTGCCAGCAGCTTATCTATGAACACTGAAGCTTTCTTT. The full variable domain, rest sourced from reference TRBV7-3 and TRBJ1-1, is GAGVSQTPSNKVTEKGKYVELRCDPISGHTALYWYRQSLGQGPEFLIYFQGTGAADDSGLPNDRFFAVRPEGSVSTLKIQRTERGDSAVYLCASSLSMNTEAFFGQGTRLTVV.

The chain recombines TRBV6-1 with TRBJ2-5; the D gene is possibly TRBD2 (6 bases). The better agreement between TRBJ2-7 and the DNA end casts doubt on the J call. Germline values: CDR1 MNHNS, CDR2 SASEGT. The CDR3 runs 15 residues. CDR3 in amino acids: CASSEAGLISYEQYF. CDR3 coding DNA: TGTGCCAGCAGTGAAGCGGGACTGATCTCCTACGAGCAGTACTTC.

The V gene is TRBV7-8, the J gene TRBJ2-3; the D gene is possibly TRBD2 (6 bases). V was clipped by 1 base and J by 4 bases, with 9 bases between them. This CDR3 region has 14 residues. Germline-derived CDR1 and CDR2 are SGHVS and FQNEAQ. This CDR3 is CASSLDPGADTQYF. In DNA form, the CDR3 reads TGTGCCAGCAGCTTAGATCCGGGAGCAGATACGCAGTATTTT.

This clone was seen just once. The chain is built from TRBV6-5 and TRBJ2-7, with TRBD1 matching over 7 bases. V shed 2 bases and J 4 bases; nucleotides not matched to a gene: 2. The CDR3 is made up of 13 amino acids. Germline CDR1 reads MNHEY; CDR2 reads SVGAGI. CDR3 protein: CASSYAGGYEQYF. The CDR3, as DNA: TGTGCCAGCAGTTACGCAGGGGGTTACGAGCAGTACTTC.